This is a list of T cell receptor beta chains from one sample in a study of blood T cells in healthy people across ages. TCRdb itself ran the 5' RACE reads through MiXCR, one entry per CDR3 protein. The sample holds over a million distinct CDR3 sequences; approximately 42% are singletons and the top ten take approximately 7.9%. The sample taken for sequencing was blood. These receptors originate from a woman between 18 and 30 years old in good health. Both conserved end residues are part of each CDR3. A D gene is named only where the DNA matches it firmly. Only some rows state a clone size, as once, few, many or a class for expanded clones.

j_call: TRBJ2-7; d_call: NA; clone_size: NA; v_call: TRBV10-3; cdr3_aa: CAISEGPTMSYEQYF; cdr3_nt: TGTGCCATCAGTGAAGGGCCCACCATGTCCTACGAGCAGTACTTC
j_call: TRBJ2-1; d_call: NA; clone_size: NA; v_call: TRBV24-1; cdr3_aa: CATSDFSGSNEQFF; cdr3_nt: TGTGCCACCAGTGATTTCTCCGGGAGCAATGAGCAGTTCTTC
j_call: TRBJ1-2; d_call: TRBD1; clone_size: many; v_call: TRBV25-1; cdr3_aa: CATSRDRGNYGYTF; cdr3_nt: TGTGCCACCAGCCGGGACAGGGGGAACTATGGCTACACCTTC
j_call: TRBJ2-3; d_call: TRBD1; clone_size: few; v_call: TRBV6-5; cdr3_aa: CASLPTGGRTDTQYF; cdr3_nt: TGTGCCAGTCTCCCGACAGGGGGTCGCACAGATACGCAGTATTTT
j_call: TRBJ2-7; d_call: TRBD1; clone_size: many; v_call: TRBV2; cdr3_aa: CASSEGQGAYEQYF; cdr3_nt: TGTGCCAGCAGCGAAGGACAGGGGGCGTACGAGCAGTACTTC
j_call: TRBJ2-6; d_call: NA; clone_size: NA; v_call: TRBV28; cdr3_aa: CASSVRATETGANVLTF; cdr3_nt: TGTGCCAGCAGTGTCAGGGCCACGGAGACGGGGGCCAACGTCCTGACTTTC
j_call: TRBJ2-3; d_call: NA; clone_size: NA; v_call: TRBV6-1; cdr3_aa: CASRTPITDTQYF; cdr3_nt: TGTGCCAGCAGAACACCTATCACAGATACGCAGTATTTT
j_call: TRBJ2-2; d_call: NA; clone_size: NA; v_call: TRBV6-6; cdr3_aa: CASSRRVTGGELFF; cdr3_nt: TGTGCCAGCAGCCGCCGGGTGACTGGGGGGGAGCTGTTTTTT
j_call: TRBJ1-5; d_call: NA; clone_size: few; v_call: TRBV3-1; cdr3_aa: CASSLHRDQPQHF; cdr3_nt: TGTGCCAGCAGCCTACACAGGGACCAGCCCCAGCATTTT
j_call: TRBJ2-5; d_call: TRBD2; clone_size: NA; v_call: TRBV10-3; cdr3_aa: CAISGGLAGDRAYGQYF; cdr3_nt: TGTGCCATCAGTGGGGGACTAGCGGGAGATCGGGCTTACGGGCAGTACTTC
j_call: TRBJ2-7; d_call: TRBD1; clone_size: NA; v_call: TRBV12-3/TRBV12-4; cdr3_aa: CASSWTGRSREQYF; cdr3_nt: TGTGCCAGCAGTTGGACAGGGAGGTCACGCGAGCAGTACTTC
j_call: TRBJ1-2; d_call: TRBD1; clone_size: NA; v_call: TRBV18; cdr3_aa: CASSARQGDVYGYTF; cdr3_nt: TGTGCCAGCTCGGCGCGACAGGGAGATGTCTATGGCTACACCTTC
j_call: TRBJ2-1; d_call: NA; clone_size: NA; v_call: TRBV30; cdr3_aa: CAWSGTAYNEQFF; cdr3_nt: TGTGCCTGGAGTGGGACGGCCTACAATGAGCAGTTCTTC
j_call: TRBJ1-2; d_call: NA; clone_size: NA; v_call: TRBV27; cdr3_aa: CASSFAGQGSNYGYTF; cdr3_nt: TGTGCCAGCAGTTTTGCGGGGCAAGGAAGTAACTATGGCTACACCTTC
j_call: TRBJ2-5; d_call: NA; clone_size: few; v_call: TRBV12-3/TRBV12-4; cdr3_aa: CASSLAIVQGAKTQYF; cdr3_nt: TGTGCCAGCAGTTTAGCGATTGTCCAGGGAGCGAAGACCCAGTACTTC
j_call: TRBJ2-5; d_call: NA; clone_size: NA; v_call: TRBV5-6; cdr3_aa: CASSVSGVVETQYF; cdr3_nt: TGTGCCAGCAGTGTCTCGGGGGTCGTAGAGACCCAGTACTTC
j_call: TRBJ2-1; d_call: TRBD2; clone_size: few; v_call: TRBV5-1; cdr3_aa: CASSLLAGLDNEQFF; cdr3_nt: TGCGCCAGCAGCTTACTAGCGGGATTAGACAATGAGCAGTTCTTC
j_call: TRBJ2-3; d_call: TRBD2; clone_size: NA; v_call: TRBV7-2; cdr3_aa: CASSSGGGGTSTDTQYF; cdr3_nt: TGTGCCAGCAGCTCGGGGGGGGGCGGAACTAGCACAGATACGCAGTATTTT
j_call: TRBJ2-5; d_call: TRBD2; clone_size: few; v_call: TRBV29-1; cdr3_aa: CSVEGPTQTSGGETQYF; cdr3_nt: TGCAGCGTTGAAGGACCTACCCAGACTAGCGGGGGCGAGACCCAGTACTTC
j_call: TRBJ2-2; d_call: NA; clone_size: few; v_call: TRBV10-1; cdr3_aa: CASSDIRRSWELFF; cdr3_nt: TGCGCCAGCAGTGACATTAGAAGGAGCTGGGAGCTGTTTTTT
j_call: TRBJ2-7; d_call: TRBD1; clone_size: few; v_call: TRBV29-1; cdr3_aa: CSVTPSGTGVYNEQYF; cdr3_nt: TGCAGCGTTACTCCCTCCGGGACAGGCGTATACAATGAGCAGTACTTC
j_call: TRBJ1-5; d_call: TRBD1; clone_size: NA; v_call: TRBV28; cdr3_aa: CASTPVGQGADQPQHF; cdr3_nt: TGTGCCAGCACCCCCGTGGGCCAGGGGGCGGATCAGCCCCAGCATTTT
j_call: TRBJ2-7; d_call: NA; clone_size: NA; v_call: TRBV20-1; cdr3_aa: CSAKTGSSYEQYF; cdr3_nt: TGCAGTGCTAAGACCGGGAGCTCCTACGAGCAGTACTTC
j_call: TRBJ2-1; d_call: TRBD2; clone_size: NA; v_call: TRBV12-5; cdr3_aa: CASAPTGTRRYNEQFF; cdr3_nt: TGTGCTAGTGCCCCGACCGGGACTAGACGCTACAATGAGCAGTTCTTC
j_call: TRBJ1-1; d_call: NA; clone_size: few; v_call: TRBV7-2; cdr3_aa: CASSLGVGENTEAFF; cdr3_nt: TGTGCCAGCAGCTTAGGAGTAGGGGAGAACACTGAAGCTTTCTTT
j_call: TRBJ2-1; d_call: TRBD2; clone_size: NA; v_call: TRBV20-1; cdr3_aa: CSARDGASGLYNEQFF; cdr3_nt: TGCAGTGCTAGAGATGGGGCTAGCGGCCTCTACAATGAGCAGTTCTTC
j_call: TRBJ1-2; d_call: NA; clone_size: NA; v_call: TRBV28; cdr3_aa: CDSRSPGHNYGYTF; cdr3_nt: TGTGACAGCAGATCCCCGGGACACAACTATGGCTACACCTTC
j_call: TRBJ2-5; d_call: TRBD2; clone_size: many; v_call: TRBV6-6; cdr3_aa: CASSYVSGGQETQYF; cdr3_nt: TGTGCCAGCAGTTACGTTAGCGGGGGCCAAGAGACCCAGTACTTC
j_call: TRBJ1-1; d_call: TRBD1; clone_size: NA; v_call: TRBV12-3/TRBV12-4; cdr3_aa: CASSNGTANTEAFF; cdr3_nt: TGTGCCAGCAGCAACGGGACAGCTAACACTGAAGCTTTCTTT
j_call: TRBJ2-2; d_call: NA; clone_size: few; v_call: TRBV12-3/TRBV12-4; cdr3_aa: CASSPSDDTGELFF; cdr3_nt: TGTGCCAGCAGTCCCTCGGACGACACCGGGGAGCTGTTTTTT
j_call: TRBJ1-1; d_call: NA; clone_size: NA; v_call: TRBV28; cdr3_aa: CASSSRSTEAFF; cdr3_nt: TGTGCCAGCAGTTCCAGATCCACTGAAGCTTTCTTT
j_call: TRBJ2-3; d_call: NA; clone_size: NA; v_call: TRBV27; cdr3_aa: CASGITDTQYF; cdr3_nt: TGTGCCAGCGGGATCACAGATACGCAGTATTTT
j_call: TRBJ1-6; d_call: NA; clone_size: few; v_call: TRBV11-2; cdr3_aa: CASSPSDGFSPLHF; cdr3_nt: TGTGCCAGCAGCCCTTCCGATGGGTTTTCACCCCTCCACTTT
j_call: TRBJ2-7; d_call: NA; clone_size: many; v_call: TRBV4-1; cdr3_aa: CASSQSASYEQYF; cdr3_nt: TGCGCCAGCAGCCAATCTGCATCCTACGAGCAGTACTTC
j_call: TRBJ1-5; d_call: NA; clone_size: NA; v_call: TRBV30; cdr3_aa: CAWSNGGNQPQHF; cdr3_nt: TGTGCCTGGAGTAATGGGGGGAATCAGCCCCAGCATTTT
j_call: TRBJ2-7; d_call: TRBD1; clone_size: NA; v_call: TRBV19; cdr3_aa: CASSNQGAYEQYF; cdr3_nt: TGTGCCAGTAGTAATCAGGGGGCCTACGAGCAGTACTTC